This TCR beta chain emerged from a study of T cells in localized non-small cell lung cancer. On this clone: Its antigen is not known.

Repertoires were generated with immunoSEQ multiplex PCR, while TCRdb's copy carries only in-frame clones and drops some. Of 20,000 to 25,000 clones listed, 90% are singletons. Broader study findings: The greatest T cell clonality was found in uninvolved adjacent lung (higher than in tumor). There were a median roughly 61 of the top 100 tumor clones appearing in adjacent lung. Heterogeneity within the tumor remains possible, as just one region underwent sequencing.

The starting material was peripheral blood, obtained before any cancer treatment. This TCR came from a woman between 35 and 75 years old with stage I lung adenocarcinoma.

The CDR3 region is CASTSGGVGTEAFF. CDR3 coding DNA: TGTGCCAGCACCTCCGGGGGAGTTGGCACTGAAGCTTTCTTT. The chain is built from TRBV28 and TRBJ1-1, with D possibly being TRBD1 (5 bases). CDR3 length: 14 residues. Germline CDR1 MDHEN, CDR2 SYDVKM. The V end was cut by 7 bases, the J end by 4 bases, with 16 bases between.